This T cell receptor beta chain was documented in a study of control samples from healthy donors and cancer patients. This CDR3 comprises 12 residues. With 3 bases removed from V and 4 bases from J, the gap between germline ends came to 3 bases. Germline CDR1 KGHDR, CDR2 SFDVKD. Sequencing used immunoSEQ multiplex PCR; TCRdb keeps in-frame clones, though not all of them. The table records about 150,000 clones, approximately 93% of them present only once. The TCR originated in a man aged 40-55 years in good health. The material sequenced was blood. The chain carries TRBV24-1 and TRBJ2-1; D uncertain. In DNA, the CDR3 is TGTGCCACCAGTGATCAATACAATGAGCAGTTCTTC. As protein: CATSDQYNEQFF.